This T cell receptor (beta chain) was sequenced for a study of T cells in Graves' hyperthyroidism and ophthalmopathy. Study details: Prior to any treatment, at the point of initial diagnosis, peripheral blood was collected. Study-level findings and limits: Ophthalmopathy and stable hyperthyroidism were separated by a 13 V-J model. A median roughly 6.6 months before onset, the model predicted ophthalmopathy.

The authors obtained PBMCs from around 10 ml of fresh peripheral blood. The germline CDR1 and CDR2 sequences are KGHSH and LQKENI. This CDR3 comprises 16 residues. What was amplified from RNA transcripts were TCR beta CDR3 regions. The primer set for the first-round RT-PCR of the TCR CDR3 was HTBI. TCRdb itself ran the multiplex PCR reads through MiXCR, one entry per CDR3 protein. The sample lists a few hundred thousand distinct CDR3 sequences, roughly 14% occurring once. In regard to this clonotype: Its matching antigen is unknown. The junction does not match germline at one end; this may be a read error.

The chain couples TRBV18 to TRBJ1-6, with D unclear. Sequencing used blood. This TCR derives from a woman between 18 and 29 years old with Graves' hyperthyroidism. CDR3 sequence (DNA): TGTGCCAGCTCACCACAGACGGCCATTCTTAATCCACCCCTCCACTTT. The encoded protein is CASSPQTAILNPPLHF. The variable domain in full, with the rest retrieved from reference TRBV18 and TRBJ1-6, is NAGVMQNPRHLVRRRGQEARLRCSPMKGHSHVYWYRQLPEEGLKFMVYLQKENIIDESGMPKERFSAEFPKEGPSILRIQQVVRGDSAAYFCASSPQTAILNPPLHFGNGTRLTVT.